The 14 T cell receptor beta chains in this list originate from one sample, sequenced in a study of cytomegalovirus exposure and HLA in healthy donors. The PCR ran on 60 Vbeta and 13 Jbeta primers. Method: immunoSEQ multiplex PCR; TCRdb's copy keeps in-frame clones and lacks some. The profile shows about 140,000 clones, approximately 91% of them singletons. The sequencing sample was made of PBMCs. All receptors come from a woman between 40 and 55 years old in good health and CMV-seronegative.

The V gene is TRBV6-5, the J gene TRBJ2-7; 8 bases are a match to TRBD2. Germline V lookup: CDR1 MNHEY, CDR2 SVGAGI. Trimming cost V 0 bases and J 3 bases; bases outside gene matches: 7. This CDR3 has 16 amino acids. In nucleotides, the CDR3 is TGTGCCAGCAGTTACTCCGACCGGGGGGGAGGCTACGAGCAGTACTTC. This translates into CASSYSDRGGGYEQYF.

The chain is built from TRBV27 and TRBJ2-1, with TRBD2 identical over 10 bases. Germline CDR1 reads MNHEY; CDR2 reads SMNVEV (reference sequence). The CDR3 is 15 amino acids. The J segment lost 5 bases and the V segment lost 3 bases, leaving 4 bases of the junction unmatched. As DNA, the CDR3 is TGTGCCAGCAGTTTTAGCGGGAGGCCCGACAATGAGCAGTTCTTC. Translation gives CASSFSGRPDNEQFF.

The rearrangement links TRBV5-4 to TRBJ2-1; 9 nucleotides match TRBD1. From germline, CDR1 is SGHNT and CDR2 YYREEE (reference sequence). Trimming at V came to 2 bases and at J to 8 bases, leaving 8 bases not matched to a gene. The CDR3 length is 15 residues. CDR3 sequence reads: CASSLTQGASHEQFF. In nucleotides, the CDR3 is TGTGCCAGCAGCTTAACACAGGGGGCAAGTCATGAGCAGTTCTTC.

The rearrangement uses TRBV19 and TRBJ1-1; D unclear. CDR3 length: 14 amino acids. V lost 4 bases and J lost 5, with 14 bases in between. CDR1 is LNHDA, CDR2 SQIVND, per germline (reference sequence). For the CDR3, the DNA is TGTGCCAGTAGTACCGAGGGAGGGTGGACTGAAGCTTTCTTT. This encodes CASSTEGGWTEAFF.

V gene TRBV10-3 combines with J gene TRBJ2-1, with TRBD2 as a possible D gene (6 bases). This CDR3 region has 15 residues. CDR1 is ENHRY, CDR2 SYGVKD, per germline. The ends were cut back, 3 bases at V and 5 bases at J, with 14 bases in the middle. The CDR3, as DNA: TGTGCCATCAGTGACGCTCGGCGGGGAAACAATGAGCAGTTCTTC. It is translated as CAISDARRGNNEQFF.

This rearrangement joins TRBV5-1 to TRBJ2-2, with D unclear. V was cut by 2 bases and J by 1 base, with 9 bases left in between. The CDR3 has 15 residues. Germline V gene data show CDR1 as SGHRS and CDR2 as YFSETQ. The CDR3 region is CASSFGGLNTGELFF. CDR3 in DNA: TGCGCCAGCAGCTTCGGCGGCCTGAACACCGGGGAGCTGTTTTTT.

The gene calls are TRBV5-4 and TRBJ2-7; 7 bases line up with TRBD1. The CDR3 length is 14 residues. Germline loops: CDR1 SGHNT, CDR2 YYREEE (reference sequence). V lost 4 bases, J lost 2 bases, and 6 bases stayed unmatched. The CDR3 spells CASSTIGTAYEQYF. The CDR3 DNA follows: TGTGCCAGCAGCACCATAGGGACAGCCTACGAGCAGTACTTC.

The chain recombines TRBV7-9 with TRBJ2-5; 11 bases agree with TRBD1. J lost 5 bases, V lost 5 bases, and 13 bases had no gene match. The CDR3 is made up of 17 amino acids. Germline V gene lookup returns CDR1 SEHNR and CDR2 FQNEAQ (reference sequence). In DNA, the CDR3 is TGTGCCAGCAGCCCCTCATACGGACAGGGGGCTTACGAGACCCAGTACTTC. Its protein is CASSPSYGQGAYETQYF.

The CDR3 nucleotides read TGCGCCAGCAGCTTACTCGAGGGGGGGTACAATGAGCAGTTCTTC. It yields the protein CASSLLEGGYNEQFF. J is TRBJ2-1 and V is TRBV5-1; perhaps TRBD2 as D (7 bases). Looked up from germline, CDR1 is SGHRS and CDR2 is YFSETQ. The CDR3 consists of 15 residues. Trimming removed 2 bases at V and 4 bases at J, with 13 bases between.

For this clone: The junction does not match germline at one end; this may be a read error. V and J are TRBV7-9 and TRBJ1-1; D perhaps matches TRBD1 (6 bases). The CDR3 runs to 18 residues. The V gene's germline CDR1 is SEHNR and CDR2 FQNEAQ (reference sequence). The DNA for the CDR3 is TGTTCCAGCAGCGCGTTGAGAGGGCAGGGGCTTTCGAACACTGAAGCTTTCTTT. This gives the protein CSSSALRGQGLSNTEAFF.

The chain joins TRBV6-6 to TRBJ2-3, with TRBD2 matching 8 bases. The CDR3 contains 14 residues. Germline lookup yields CDR1 MNHNY and CDR2 SVGAGI (reference sequence). The J segment lost 3 bases and the V segment lost 7 bases, leaving 6 bases of the junction unmatched. CDR3 coding DNA: TGTGCCAGCATCCCAGGCGGGGGGACAGATACGCAGTATTTT. This sequence encodes CASIPGGGTDTQYF.

The V call is TRBV11-3, the J call TRBJ2-7; 10 nucleotides match TRBD2. Germline loops: CDR1 SGHNT, CDR2 YENEEA. Trimming at V came to 1 base and at J to 0 bases, leaving 12 bases not matched to a gene. The CDR3 is made up of 19 amino acids. The CDR3 sequence is CASSLGFRGASGSSYEQYF. CDR3 DNA sequence: TGTGCCAGCAGCTTAGGATTCCGGGGGGCTAGCGGGAGCTCCTACGAGCAGTACTTC.

The V gene is TRBV7-8, the J gene TRBJ2-5, with D possibly being TRBD1 (6 bases). The end of the DNA aligns better with TRBJ2-7, so the J call may be wrong. The CDR3 extends over 14 amino acids. Germline assignment: CDR1 SGHVS and CDR2 FQNEAQ. The CDR3 sequence: CASSTYRDPYEQYF. CDR3 nucleotide sequence: TGTGCCAGCAGCACCTACAGGGATCCCTACGAGCAGTACTTC.

J is TRBJ2-7 and V is TRBV6-5; 8 bases match TRBD2. The CDR3 runs to 15 residues. CDR1 and CDR2 from the germline V gene are MNHEY and SVGAGI. After removal of 5 bases from V and 3 bases from J, the junction contained 9 bases not matched to a gene. The CDR3 DNA follows: TGTGCCAGCAGTCGTGATAGCGGGGACCTCTACGAGCAGTACTTC. Encoded protein: CASSRDSGDLYEQYF.